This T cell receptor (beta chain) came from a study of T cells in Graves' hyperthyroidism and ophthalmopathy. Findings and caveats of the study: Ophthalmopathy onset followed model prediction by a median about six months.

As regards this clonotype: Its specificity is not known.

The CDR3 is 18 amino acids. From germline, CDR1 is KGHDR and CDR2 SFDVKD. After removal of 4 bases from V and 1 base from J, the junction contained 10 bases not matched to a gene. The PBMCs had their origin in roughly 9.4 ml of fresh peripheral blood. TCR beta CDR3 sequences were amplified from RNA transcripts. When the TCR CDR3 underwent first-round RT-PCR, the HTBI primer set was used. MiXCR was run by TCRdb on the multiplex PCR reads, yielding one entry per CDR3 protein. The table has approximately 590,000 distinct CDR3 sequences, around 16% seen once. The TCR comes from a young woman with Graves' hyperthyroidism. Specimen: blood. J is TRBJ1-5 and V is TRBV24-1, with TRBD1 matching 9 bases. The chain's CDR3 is CATSETGTGTPSNQPQHF. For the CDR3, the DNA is TGTGCCACCAGTGAGACCGGGACAGGGACCCCGAGCAATCAGCCCCAGCATTTT.